Listed below are T cell receptor beta chains from one sample, sequenced in a study of T cell repertoires in cytomegalovirus infection. TCRdb called the reads again in MiXCR, with one record for every CDR3 protein. Of about 770,000 distinct CDR3 sequences in the sample, about 28% were seen once. These receptors' targets are unknown. The source was cultured CD8+ T cells from PBMCs, collected from culture after CMV antigen stimulation. These receptors were collected from a human donor in good health (CMV status not recorded). Some clones in this sample may be carry-over from other donors' samples. Both conserved end residues are part of each CDR3. The D gene is left open where the match is weak. Rows give clone size only sometimes, using once, few, many, or a class for an expanded clone.

>TRBJ2-7|17|NA|TRBD1|TRBV27
CASSSRDRVNGTYEQYF
TGTGCCAGCAGTAGCCGGGACAGGGTAAACGGGACCTACGAGCAGTACTTC
>TRBJ1-1|13|NA|TRBD1|TRBV10-3
CAIPSRDGQGTFF
TGTGCCATCCCATCTCGCGATGGACAGGGAACTTTCTTT
>TRBJ2-1|16|NA|NA|TRBV4-2
CASSQGMLGSTDEQFF
TGTGCCAGCAGCCAAGGGATGCTAGGGTCTACCGATGAGCAGTTCTTC
>TRBJ1-2|17|many|NA|TRBV6-5
CASSTQVVRTAAAGYTF
TGTGCCAGCAGTACCCAGGTCGTACGCACCGCCGCCGCTGGCTACACCTTC
>TRBJ1-1|15|NA|NA|TRBV6-6
CAIHLTGLMNTEAFF
TGTGCCATCCATCTAACAGGGCTCATGAACACTGAAGCTTTCTTT
>TRBJ2-7|16|NA|NA|TRBV6-2/TRBV6-3
CASSYSKRSGPYEQYF
TGTGCCAGCAGTTACTCGAAACGGTCAGGGCCCTACGAGCAGTACTTC
>TRBJ2-2|12|many|NA|TRBV7-6
CASSLTPGELFF
TGTGCCAGCAGCTTAACACCCGGGGAGCTGTTTTTT
>TRBJ1-2|12|NA|NA|TRBV9
CASSVPNYGYTF
TGTGCCAGCAGCGTCCCTAACTATGGCTACACCTTC
>TRBJ2-4|17|NA|NA|TRBV7-9
CASSPPDGELAKNIQYF
TGTGCCAGCAGCCCGCCGGACGGCGAACTAGCCAAAAACATTCAGTACTTC
>TRBJ1-4|14|NA|NA|TRBV5-1
CASSWGDGDEKLFF
TGCGCCAGCAGCTGGGGAGATGGAGATGAAAAACTGTTTTTT
>TRBJ2-5|14|few|TRBD1|TRBV7-6
CASSPEEWNQGEYF
TGTGCCAGCAGCCCTGAGGAATGGAACCAGGGGGAGTACTTC
>TRBJ2-1|14|NA|TRBD2|TRBV4-1
CASSSGLGGAEQFF
TGTGCCAGCAGCTCCGGACTAGGAGGCGCTGAGCAGTTCTTC
>TRBJ1-6|15|few|NA|TRBV27
CASSDRQVYNSPLHF
TGTGCCAGCAGCGACCGACAGGTCTATAATTCACCCCTCCACTTT
>TRBJ2-5|17|NA|TRBD2|TRBV7-9
CASSPGTSGTRQETQYF
TGTGCCAGCAGCCCCGGGACTAGCGGGACCAGACAAGAGACCCAGTACTTC
>TRBJ1-6|14|NA|NA|TRBV14
CASSHRGLGSPLHF
TGTGCCAGCAGCCACCGGGGGCTGGGTTCACCCCTCCACTTT
>TRBJ1-1|13|NA|NA|TRBV4-3
CASSQDRWEGAFF
TGCGCCAGCAGCCAAGATCGGTGGGAGGGAGCTTTCTTT
>TRBJ2-1|14|NA|TRBD1|TRBV27
CASREGQGYNELFF
TGTGCCAGCAGGGAGGGACAGGGTTACAATGAGCTGTTCTTC
>TRBJ1-1|15|NA|TRBD1|TRBV18
CASSLTGSLNTEAFF
TGTGCCAGCTCACTGACAGGGAGTTTGAACACTGAAGCTTTCTTT
>TRBJ1-1|17|NA|TRBD1|TRBV4-2
CASSPAGTGGMNTEAFF
TGTGCCAGCAGCCCTGCCGGGACAGGGGGTATGAACACTGAAGCTTTCTTT
>TRBJ1-5|15|NA|NA|TRBV6-1
CASSEKEPSNQPQHF
TGTGCCAGCAGTGAGAAAGAGCCTAGCAATCAGCCCCAGCATTTT
>TRBJ2-5|14|NA|NA|TRBV24-1
CATSDPGVGETQYF
TGTGCCACCAGTGATCCAGGGGTCGGGGAGACCCAGTACTTC
>TRBJ2-2|15|NA|NA|TRBV10-3
CAISSRAGVPGELFF
TGTGCCATCAGTTCCCGCGCAGGTGTCCCCGGGGAGCTGTTTTTT
>TRBJ2-2|18|NA|NA|TRBV12-3/TRBV12-4
CATIILGMEGDNTGELFF
TGTGCCACCATTATATTAGGGATGGAAGGGGATAACACCGGGGAGCTGTTTTTT
>TRBJ1-5|15|NA|NA|TRBV28
CASSLIVTDSQPQHF
TGTGCCAGCAGTTTAATCGTCACAGATAGTCAGCCCCAGCATTTT
>TRBJ1-5|15|many|TRBD1|TRBV7-8
CASSSRDSSNQPQHF
TGTGCCAGCAGCTCCCGGGACAGCAGCAATCAGCCCCAGCATTTT
>TRBJ1-1|18|few|TRBD1|TRBV12-3/TRBV12-4
CASSLHNLTGGLNTEAFF
TGTGCCAGCAGTTTACACAACCTTACAGGGGGCCTGAACACTGAAGCTTTCTTT
>TRBJ1-5|15|many|NA|TRBV7-9
CASSPGPSGNQPQHF
TGTGCCAGCAGCCCCGGGCCTAGCGGCAATCAGCCCCAGCATTTT
>TRBJ2-5|17|few|TRBD1|TRBV5-6
CASSLSTGGEKRETQYF
TGTGCCAGCAGCTTGTCGACAGGGGGCGAAAAGCGAGAGACCCAGTACTTC
>TRBJ2-7|14|many|TRBD1|TRBV6-1
CASSGTGDSYEQYF
TGTGCCAGCAGTGGGACAGGGGACTCCTACGAGCAGTACTTC
>TRBJ2-1|12|NA|TRBD1|TRBV12-3/TRBV12-4
CASTRTGSEQFF
TGTGCCAGCACCAGGACAGGGAGTGAGCAGTTCTTC
>TRBJ2-7|14|few|NA|TRBV29-1
CSVELRQGGYEQYF
TGCAGCGTTGAACTCCGACAGGGAGGCTACGAGCAGTACTTC
>TRBJ1-2|11|NA|NA|TRBV2
CASSGHYYYTF
TGTGCCAGCAGCGGACATTACTACTACACCTTC
>TRBJ2-3|15|NA|NA|TRBV5-8
CASSYGQTSTDTQYF
TGTGCCAGCAGCTACGGACAGACTAGCACAGATACGCAGTATTTT
>TRBJ1-1|12|NA|TRBD1|TRBV7-9
CASSRDREEAFF
TGTGCCAGCAGCAGGGACAGGGAAGAAGCTTTCTTT
>TRBJ2-3|15|few|TRBD2|TRBV11-2
CASSLEGEGTDTQYF
TGTGCCAGCAGCTTAGAAGGGGAGGGGACAGATACGCAGTATTTT
>TRBJ2-1|15|few|NA|TRBV19
CASSIIPGGHNEQFF
TGTGCCAGTAGTATCATTCCGGGGGGCCACAATGAGCAGTTCTTC
>TRBJ1-5|16|few|TRBD1|TRBV20-1
CSARDFPGQSLWPQHF
TGCAGTGCTAGAGATTTCCCGGGACAGTCGTTATGGCCCCAGCATTTT
>TRBJ1-5|13|NA|NA|TRBV4-1
CASSQVQGQPQHF
TGCGCCAGCAGCCAAGTTCAGGGGCAGCCCCAGCATTTT
>TRBJ1-2|14|NA|NA|TRBV5-1
CASSPYGINYGYTF
TGCGCCAGCAGCCCCTACGGAATAAACTATGGCTACACCTTC
>TRBJ2-7|15|many|NA|TRBV6-1
CASSLRAGLIDEQYF
TGTGCCAGCAGTTTAAGGGCAGGGCTTATCGACGAGCAGTACTTC
>TRBJ1-1|13|few|NA|TRBV6-5
CASAGAAGIEAFF
TGTGCCAGCGCGGGTGCGGCGGGAATCGAAGCTTTCTTT